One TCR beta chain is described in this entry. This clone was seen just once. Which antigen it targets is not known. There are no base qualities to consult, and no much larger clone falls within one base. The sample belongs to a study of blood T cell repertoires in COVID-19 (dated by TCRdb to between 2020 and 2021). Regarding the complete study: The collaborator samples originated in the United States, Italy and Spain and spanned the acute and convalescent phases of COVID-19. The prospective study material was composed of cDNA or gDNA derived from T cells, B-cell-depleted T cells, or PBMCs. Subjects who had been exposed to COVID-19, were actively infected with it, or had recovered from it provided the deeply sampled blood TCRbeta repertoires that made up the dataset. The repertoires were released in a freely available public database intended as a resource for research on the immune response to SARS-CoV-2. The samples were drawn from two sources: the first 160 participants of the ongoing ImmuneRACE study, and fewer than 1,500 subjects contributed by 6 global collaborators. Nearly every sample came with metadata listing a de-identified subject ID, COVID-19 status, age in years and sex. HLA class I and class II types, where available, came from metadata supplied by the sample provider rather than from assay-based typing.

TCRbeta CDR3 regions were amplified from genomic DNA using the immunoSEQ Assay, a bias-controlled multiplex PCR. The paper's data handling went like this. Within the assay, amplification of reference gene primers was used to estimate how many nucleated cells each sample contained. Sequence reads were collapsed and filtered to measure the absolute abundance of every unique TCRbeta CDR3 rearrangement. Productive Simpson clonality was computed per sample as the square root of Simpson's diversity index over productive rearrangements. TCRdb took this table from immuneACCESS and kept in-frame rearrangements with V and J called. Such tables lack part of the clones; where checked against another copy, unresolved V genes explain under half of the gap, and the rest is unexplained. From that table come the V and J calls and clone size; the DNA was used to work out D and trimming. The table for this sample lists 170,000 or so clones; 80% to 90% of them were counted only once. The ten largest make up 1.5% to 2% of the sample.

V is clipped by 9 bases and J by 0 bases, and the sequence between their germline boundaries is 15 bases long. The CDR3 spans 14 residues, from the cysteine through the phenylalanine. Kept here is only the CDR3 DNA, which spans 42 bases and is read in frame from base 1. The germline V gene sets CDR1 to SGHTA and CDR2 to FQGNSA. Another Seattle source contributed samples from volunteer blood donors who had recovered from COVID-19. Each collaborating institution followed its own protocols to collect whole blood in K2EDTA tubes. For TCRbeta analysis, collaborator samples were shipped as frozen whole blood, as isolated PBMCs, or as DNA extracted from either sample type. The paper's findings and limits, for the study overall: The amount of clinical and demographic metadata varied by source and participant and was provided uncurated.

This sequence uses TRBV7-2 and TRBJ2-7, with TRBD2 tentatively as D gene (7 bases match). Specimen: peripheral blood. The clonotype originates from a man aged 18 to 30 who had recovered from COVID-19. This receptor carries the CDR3 CASRGGGSSYEQYF. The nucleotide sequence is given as TGTGCCAGTAGAGGGGGGGGAAGCTCCTACGAGCAGTACTTC. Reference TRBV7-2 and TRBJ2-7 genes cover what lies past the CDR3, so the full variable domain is GAGVSQSPSNKVTEKGKDVELRCDPISGHTALYWYRQSLGQGLEFLIYFQGNSAPDKSGLPSDRFSAERTGGSVSTLTIQRTQQEDSAVYLCASRGGGSSYEQYFGPGTRLTVT.